Listed below are T cell receptor beta chains from one sample, sequenced in a study of T cell changes during pregnancy in multiple sclerosis. The table came from immunoSEQ multiplex PCR; TCRdb's copy has only in-frame clones and leaves some out. The data hold roughly 100,000 clones, with roughly 89% observed a single time. Sample: peripheral blood, taken before pregnancy. All receptors come from a female donor with multiple sclerosis, enrolled in a pregnancy study. Each CDR3 is given with its conserved first and last residue. A D gene is named only where the DNA matches it firmly. Where a row states a size, it is once, few, many or the class of an expanded clone; other rows omit it.

clone_size: NA
j_call: TRBJ1-2
d_call: NA
v_call: TRBV6-5
cdr3_aa: CASSENGGRYGYTF
cdr3_nt: TGTGCCAGCAGTGAAAACGGCGGGAGGTATGGCTACACCTTC

clone_size: NA
j_call: TRBJ2-7
d_call: NA
v_call: TRBV6-6
cdr3_aa: CASSRTGAYEQYF
cdr3_nt: TGTGCCAGCAGTAGGACTGGGGCCTACGAGCAGTACTTC

clone_size: NA
j_call: TRBJ1-2
d_call: NA
v_call: TRBV6-5
cdr3_aa: CASSYLANYGYTF
cdr3_nt: TGTGCCAGCAGTTATTTAGCTAACTATGGCTACACCTTC

clone_size: NA
j_call: TRBJ2-7
d_call: NA
v_call: TRBV4-1
cdr3_aa: CASSQEGRRAYEQYF
cdr3_nt: TGCGCCAGCAGCCAAGAGGGCAGACGAGCCTACGAGCAGTACTTC

clone_size: NA
j_call: TRBJ2-3
d_call: NA
v_call: TRBV11-2
cdr3_aa: CASSPRETRTDTQYF
cdr3_nt: TGTGCCAGCAGCCCTCGGGAGACCCGCACAGATACGCAGTATTTT

clone_size: NA
j_call: TRBJ1-4
d_call: NA
v_call: TRBV7-3
cdr3_aa: CASSLGTVTNEKLFF
cdr3_nt: TGTGCCAGCAGCTTAGGCACAGTAACTAATGAAAAACTGTTTTTT

clone_size: NA
j_call: TRBJ1-2
d_call: NA
v_call: TRBV9
cdr3_aa: CASSQPGDLRYGYTF
cdr3_nt: TGTGCCAGCAGCCAACCAGGGGATTTGAGATATGGCTACACCTTC

clone_size: NA
j_call: TRBJ1-2
d_call: NA
v_call: TRBV19
cdr3_aa: CASTPLEFPYGYTF
cdr3_nt: TGTGCCAGTACCCCCCTGGAGTTCCCATATGGCTACACCTTC

clone_size: NA
j_call: TRBJ2-1
d_call: TRBD2
v_call: TRBV14
cdr3_aa: CASSQDDPGREQQFF
cdr3_nt: TGTGCCAGCAGCCAAGACGACCCTGGGAGGGAGCAGCAGTTCTTC

clone_size: NA
j_call: TRBJ2-1
d_call: TRBD2
v_call: TRBV19
cdr3_aa: CASSPRTSGVAEQFF
cdr3_nt: TGTGCCAGTAGTCCCCGGACTAGCGGGGTGGCTGAGCAGTTCTTC

clone_size: few
j_call: TRBJ1-1
d_call: NA
v_call: TRBV11-3
cdr3_aa: CASSLEGNAEAFF
cdr3_nt: TGTGCCAGCAGCCTGGAGGGGAACGCTGAAGCTTTCTTT

clone_size: NA
j_call: TRBJ1-5
d_call: NA
v_call: TRBV7-9
cdr3_aa: CASSLNRGFSNQPQHF
cdr3_nt: TGTGCCAGCAGCTTAAATCGGGGATTTAGCAATCAGCCCCAGCATTTT

clone_size: NA
j_call: TRBJ2-3
d_call: TRBD2
v_call: TRBV30
cdr3_aa: CAWKPLAGGWADTQYF
cdr3_nt: TGTGCCTGGAAGCCACTAGCGGGAGGGTGGGCAGATACGCAGTATTTT

clone_size: NA
j_call: TRBJ1-1
d_call: NA
v_call: TRBV6-5
cdr3_aa: CASRAGPTEAFF
cdr3_nt: TGTGCCAGCAGAGCAGGGCCGACTGAAGCTTTCTTT

clone_size: once
j_call: TRBJ2-3
d_call: TRBD2
v_call: TRBV28
cdr3_aa: CASRIAGGRRDTQYF
cdr3_nt: TGTGCCAGCAGGATAGCGGGAGGGCGAAGGGATACGCAGTATTTT

clone_size: NA
j_call: TRBJ1-2
d_call: NA
v_call: TRBV11-2
cdr3_aa: CASSPRGETHYGYTF
cdr3_nt: TGTGCCAGCAGCCCCCGGGGAGAGACTCACTATGGCTACACCTTC

clone_size: NA
j_call: TRBJ2-3
d_call: TRBD2
v_call: TRBV6-6
cdr3_aa: CASSGVLATSTDTQYF
cdr3_nt: TGTGCCAGCAGTGGGGTACTAGCGACTAGCACAGATACGCAGTATTTT

clone_size: NA
j_call: TRBJ2-5
d_call: TRBD2
v_call: TRBV7-9
cdr3_aa: CASSGLAGGETQYF
cdr3_nt: TGTGCCAGCAGCGGTCTAGCGGGAGGCGAGACCCAGTACTTC

clone_size: NA
j_call: TRBJ2-5
d_call: TRBD2
v_call: TRBV10-3
cdr3_aa: CAISEATSGKETQYF
cdr3_nt: TGTGCCATCAGTGAGGCGACTAGCGGTAAAGAGACCCAGTACTTC

clone_size: NA
j_call: TRBJ2-1
d_call: NA
v_call: TRBV18
cdr3_aa: CASSPLWDNNEQFF
cdr3_nt: TGTGCCAGCTCACCACTCTGGGACAACAATGAGCAGTTCTTC

clone_size: NA
j_call: TRBJ2-7
d_call: NA
v_call: TRBV29-1
cdr3_aa: CSALGLPATSREQYF
cdr3_nt: TGCAGCGCACTGGGACTGCCGGCAACTTCGCGCGAGCAGTACTTC

clone_size: NA
j_call: TRBJ2-1
d_call: TRBD1
v_call: TRBV5-4
cdr3_aa: CASSSTGGFYNEQFF
cdr3_nt: TGTGCCAGCAGCTCTACAGGGGGTTTCTACAATGAGCAGTTCTTC

clone_size: NA
j_call: TRBJ2-1
d_call: TRBD2
v_call: TRBV5-1
cdr3_aa: CASSLGALAGKNEQFF
cdr3_nt: TGCGCCAGCAGCTTGGGAGCACTAGCGGGAAAAAATGAGCAGTTCTTC

clone_size: NA
j_call: TRBJ2-2
d_call: TRBD2
v_call: TRBV7-3
cdr3_aa: CAIPRGAGGPLTGELFF
cdr3_nt: TGTGCCATCCCTAGGGGAGCGGGAGGGCCCTTGACCGGGGAGCTGTTTTTT

clone_size: NA
j_call: TRBJ1-2
d_call: NA
v_call: TRBV30
cdr3_aa: CAWSLRGRGGYTF
cdr3_nt: TGTGCCTGGAGTCTTAGAGGGAGAGGCGGCTACACCTTC

clone_size: NA
j_call: TRBJ1-2
d_call: TRBD1
v_call: TRBV5-1
cdr3_aa: CASSLAGGVRSNYGYTF
cdr3_nt: TGCGCCAGCAGCTTGGCAGGGGGCGTCCGTTCCAACTATGGCTACACCTTC

clone_size: NA
j_call: TRBJ2-3
d_call: NA
v_call: TRBV5-1
cdr3_aa: CASSLEAGGTDTQYF
cdr3_nt: TGCGCCAGCAGCTTGGAGGCAGGGGGCACAGATACGCAGTATTTT

clone_size: NA
j_call: TRBJ2-3
d_call: TRBD1
v_call: TRBV10-3
cdr3_aa: CATRQGGTDTQYF
cdr3_nt: TGTGCCACCCGACAGGGGGGGACAGATACGCAGTATTTT

clone_size: NA
j_call: TRBJ2-4
d_call: NA
v_call: TRBV9
cdr3_aa: CASSVDGLAKNIQYF
cdr3_nt: TGTGCCAGCAGCGTAGATGGACTAGCCAAAAACATTCAGTACTTC

clone_size: once
j_call: TRBJ2-2
d_call: TRBD2
v_call: TRBV4-1
cdr3_aa: CASSQDRGGRGAGELFF
cdr3_nt: TGCGCCAGCAGCCAAGATCGGGGCGGGAGGGGGGCCGGGGAGCTGTTTTTT

clone_size: NA
j_call: TRBJ2-7
d_call: NA
v_call: TRBV10-3
cdr3_aa: CAISTGNYEQYF
cdr3_nt: TGTGCCATCAGTACCGGGAATTACGAGCAGTACTTC

clone_size: NA
j_call: TRBJ1-2
d_call: NA
v_call: TRBV15
cdr3_aa: CATSRELGANYGYTF
cdr3_nt: TGTGCCACCAGCAGAGAATTGGGGGCAAACTATGGCTACACCTTC

clone_size: NA
j_call: TRBJ2-1
d_call: TRBD2
v_call: TRBV4-2
cdr3_aa: CASSPLSGRGDNEQFF
cdr3_nt: TGTGCCAGCAGCCCACTTAGCGGGAGGGGGGACAATGAGCAGTTCTTC

clone_size: once
j_call: TRBJ1-4
d_call: NA
v_call: TRBV28
cdr3_aa: CASSSITGRLFF
cdr3_nt: TGTGCCAGCAGTTCAATAACAGGGAGACTGTTTTTT

clone_size: NA
j_call: TRBJ2-7
d_call: TRBD2
v_call: TRBV5-5
cdr3_aa: CASSSPGTSGSGQYF
cdr3_nt: TGTGCCAGCAGCTCGCCCGGGACTAGCGGGTCGGGGCAGTACTTC

clone_size: NA
j_call: TRBJ2-3
d_call: NA
v_call: TRBV11-2
cdr3_aa: CASTPITSTDTQYF
cdr3_nt: TGTGCCAGCACCCCGATAACTAGCACAGATACGCAGTATTTT

clone_size: NA
j_call: TRBJ2-7
d_call: TRBD1
v_call: TRBV14
cdr3_aa: CASRRTGGSYEQYF
cdr3_nt: TGTGCCAGCAGGAGGACAGGGGGGTCCTACGAGCAGTACTTC

clone_size: NA
j_call: TRBJ1-5
d_call: TRBD1
v_call: TRBV5-8
cdr3_aa: CASSLRQGRSNQPQHF
cdr3_nt: TGTGCCAGCAGCCTACGACAGGGACGTAGCAATCAGCCCCAGCATTTT

clone_size: many
j_call: TRBJ2-1
d_call: TRBD1
v_call: TRBV6-4
cdr3_aa: CASSDGTGGNEQFF
cdr3_nt: TGTGCCAGCAGTGACGGGACAGGGGGCAATGAGCAGTTCTTC

clone_size: NA
j_call: TRBJ2-2
d_call: TRBD2
v_call: TRBV10-3
cdr3_aa: CAISESAGGTGELFF
cdr3_nt: TGTGCCATCAGTGAGTCCGCGGGAGGAACCGGGGAGCTGTTTTTT

clone_size: NA
j_call: TRBJ2-5
d_call: TRBD2
v_call: TRBV5-1
cdr3_aa: CASSLRTSGGETQYF
cdr3_nt: TGCGCCAGCAGCCTCCGGACTAGCGGGGGGGAGACCCAGTACTTC